Presented here are 2 T cell receptor beta chains from one specimen sequenced in a study of regulatory T cells in long-lasting Graves disease. Noted time point: persistent/refractory GD, antithyroid drugs over 5 years with positive TRAb. Preparation of the TCR library used RNA extracted from PBMCs. Investigators prepared the TCR beta libraries by applying iRepertoire HTBI primers and Arm-PCR of CDR3 regions. TCRdb fed the multiplex PCR reads into MiXCR, producing one record per CDR3 protein. The repertoire has 300,000 or so distinct CDR3 sequences, 15% to 20% of them found once; the top ten carry just under 30%. The sample consisted of peripheral blood mononuclear cells (PBMCs), taken when the disease was refractory, from a patient treated with antithyroid drugs. Source of these receptors: a female donor with Graves disease.

This chain joins TRBV4-3 and TRBJ2-2; D gene unclear. The V and J ends lost 0 bases and 3 bases respectively, with 8 bases between them. Germline V CDR1 and CDR2: LGHNA, YSLEER. The CDR3 has 15 amino acids. CDR3 loop: CASSQEHSYTGELFF. CDR3 in DNA: TGCGCCAGCAGCCAAGAACACAGTTACACCGGGGAGCTGTTTTTT.

This clonotype was recorded only once. CDR3 nucleotide sequence: TGTGCCAGTAGTATGGCTGGCTTTGGATATCAGCCCCAGCATTTT. Its protein product is CASSMAGFGYQPQHF. The gene calls are TRBV19 and TRBJ1-5; D gene uncertain. The V gene lost 3 bases and the J gene lost 5 bases, with 14 bases spanning the gap. The CDR3 length is 15 residues. From germline, CDR1 is LNHDA and CDR2 SQIVND (reference sequence).